A selection of T cell receptor beta chains follows, all from one sample in a study of blood T cell repertoires in COVID-19. Using immunoSEQ multiplex PCR, the repertoire was profiled, and TCRdb retains in-frame clones only, with some absent. The sample contains about 260,000 clones, around 89% of which appear only once. Sequencing was performed on peripheral blood. These receptors came from a woman in her thirties or forties with acute or convalescent COVID-19. CDR3s include the opening cysteine and the closing phenylalanine or tryptophan. A D gene is named only where the DNA matches it firmly. A row's size may be missing; if present it is once, few, many or a size class.

J gene,D gene,clone size,V gene,CDR3 protein,CDR3 DNA
TRBJ1-4,NA,NA,TRBV4-1,CASSQEQAATNEKLFF,TGCGCCAGCAGCCAAGAACAGGCTGCAACTAATGAAAAACTGTTTTTT
TRBJ1-3,NA,NA,TRBV3-1/TRBV3-2,CASSQVSGSGNTIYF,TGTGCCAGCAGCCAAGTTTCAGGGTCCGGAAACACCATATATTTT
TRBJ1-6,NA,NA,TRBV13,CASSLKAGIFNSPLHF,TGTGCCAGCAGCTTAAAGGCAGGGATCTTTAATTCACCCCTCCACTTT
TRBJ2-3,TRBD2,NA,TRBV7-9,CASRPTNGRGDTQYF,TGTGCCAGCAGGCCGACCAACGGGAGGGGGGATACGCAGTATTTT
TRBJ1-4,NA,NA,TRBV9,CASSVDPSTGPNEKLFF,TGTGCCAGCAGCGTAGACCCCTCGACAGGCCCTAATGAAAAACTGTTTTTT
TRBJ1-4,NA,once,TRBV30,CAWSVGPGDEKLFF,TGTGCCTGGAGTGTAGGCCCGGGAGATGAAAAACTGTTTTTT
TRBJ1-1,NA,NA,TRBV3-1/TRBV3-2,CASSHSTGGRAF,TGTGCCAGCAGCCACTCGACCGGGGGAAGGGCCTTT
TRBJ2-3,NA,once,TRBV11-3,CASNGRDPTRGADTQYF,TGTGCCAGCAATGGGCGGGACCCGACGAGGGGAGCAGATACGCAGTATTTT
TRBJ2-1,TRBD1,NA,TRBV2,CASSSSRGTGDSEQFF,TGTGCCAGCAGTTCCTCCCGGGGGACAGGGGATAGTGAGCAGTTCTTC
TRBJ1-4,NA,NA,TRBV27,CATRSDREGEKLFF,TGTGCCACCCGAAGCGACAGAGAAGGGGAAAAACTGTTTTTT
TRBJ2-3,NA,NA,TRBV6-2/TRBV6-3,CASSWPAGKGTDTQYF,TGTGCCAGCAGTTGGCCGGCGGGCAAAGGGACAGATACGCAGTATTTT
TRBJ2-5,NA,NA,TRBV4-1,CASSQALRETQYF,TGCGCCAGCAGCCAAGCCCTCCGAGAGACCCAGTACTTC
TRBJ1-2,TRBD1,NA,TRBV27,CASSLFTTGHYGYTF,TGTGCCAGCAGTTTATTCACGACAGGGCACTATGGCTACACCTTC
TRBJ2-5,NA,NA,TRBV7-2,CASTDQETQYF,TGTGCCAGCACCGACCAAGAGACCCAGTACTTC
TRBJ1-1,TRBD1,NA,TRBV15,CATSTDRGLETEAFF,TGTGCCACCAGCACCGACAGGGGGCTCGAGACTGAAGCTTTCTTT
TRBJ1-6,TRBD1,NA,TRBV30,CAWNTGGLNSPLHF,TGTGCCTGGAACACAGGGGGCTTGAATTCACCCCTCCACTTT
TRBJ1-6,TRBD1,NA,TRBV19,CASSPRGNNSPLHF,TGTGCCAGTAGTCCCAGGGGGAATAATTCACCCCTCCACTTT
TRBJ2-6,TRBD1,NA,TRBV24-1,CATSDLGTGEAGANVLTF,TGTGCCACCAGTGACCTCGGGACAGGGGAAGCTGGGGCCAACGTCCTGACTTTC
TRBJ1-1,TRBD1,NA,TRBV3-1/TRBV3-2,CASSHGADRGAFF,TGTGCCAGCAGCCATGGCGCGGACAGGGGAGCTTTCTTT
TRBJ1-6,TRBD1,NA,TRBV7-3,CASSPTGAAGAPLHF,TGTGCCAGCAGCCCGACAGGGGCCGCGGGGGCACCCCTCCACTTT
TRBJ1-4,NA,NA,TRBV7-8,CASSARDKGEKLFF,TGTGCCAGCAGCGCCCGGGACAAGGGTGAAAAACTGTTTTTT
TRBJ1-2,TRBD1,NA,TRBV11-2,CASSSLRGDRGPYGYTF,TGTGCCAGCAGCTCACTCCGCGGCGACAGGGGGCCCTATGGCTACACCTTC
TRBJ1-4,TRBD1,NA,TRBV5-6,CASSLLGTGNEKLFF,TGTGCCAGCAGCCTTCTGGGGACAGGGAATGAAAAACTGTTTTTT
TRBJ2-2,NA,NA,TRBV5-1,CASSFQGGLAGELFF,TGCGCCAGCAGCTTCCAGGGAGGATTGGCCGGGGAGCTGTTTTTT
TRBJ1-3,NA,NA,TRBV9,CASGGTGNTIYF,TGTGCCAGCGGCGGGACAGGAAACACCATATATTTT
TRBJ2-1,TRBD1,NA,TRBV6-5,CASRGQGGYNEQFF,TGTGCCAGCAGAGGACAGGGGGGCTACAATGAGCAGTTCTTC
TRBJ2-4,NA,NA,TRBV5-4,CASSSRDSPLAKNIQYF,TGTGCCAGCAGCTCCCGGGACTCGCCTCTAGCCAAAAACATTCAGTACTTC
TRBJ1-5,NA,NA,TRBV4-1,CASSQGIDQPQHF,TGCGCCAGCAGCCAAGGAATAGATCAGCCCCAGCATTTT
TRBJ2-2,NA,NA,TRBV3-1/TRBV3-2,CASSQGWGRESRELFF,TGTGCCAGCAGCCAAGGTTGGGGGCGGGAGTCGAGGGAGCTGTTTTTT
TRBJ1-1,NA,NA,TRBV14,CASSQDPGYEAFF,TGTGCCAGCAGCCAAGATCCCGGGTATGAAGCTTTCTTT
TRBJ1-4,TRBD1,NA,TRBV5-1,CASSWTGAREKLFF,TGCGCCAGCAGCTGGACAGGGGCCCGAGAAAAACTGTTTTTT
TRBJ1-6,TRBD1,NA,TRBV6-1,CASSEYSAMGQPNSPLHF,TGTGCCAGCAGTGAATATTCAGCCATGGGACAGCCAAATTCACCCCTCCACTTT
TRBJ2-3,TRBD1,NA,TRBV7-9,CASSSGTATDTQYF,TGTGCCAGCAGCTCGGGGACAGCCACAGATACGCAGTATTTT
TRBJ2-5,TRBD2,NA,TRBV19,CASSLLLAATQETQYF,TGTGCCAGTAGCCTCCTTCTAGCGGCGACGCAAGAGACCCAGTACTTC
TRBJ1-1,NA,NA,TRBV6-6,CASARGKTEAFF,TGTGCCAGCGCCCGGGGGAAAACTGAAGCTTTCTTT
TRBJ1-3,NA,NA,TRBV3-1/TRBV3-2,CASSPPGTTIPGNTIYF,TGTGCCAGCAGCCCCCCCGGGACAACGATACCTGGAAACACCATATATTTT
TRBJ2-1,TRBD2,NA,TRBV4-1,CASSRGSGGAAYNEQFF,TGCGCCAGCAGCCGAGGGAGCGGGGGGGCAGCCTACAATGAGCAGTTCTTC